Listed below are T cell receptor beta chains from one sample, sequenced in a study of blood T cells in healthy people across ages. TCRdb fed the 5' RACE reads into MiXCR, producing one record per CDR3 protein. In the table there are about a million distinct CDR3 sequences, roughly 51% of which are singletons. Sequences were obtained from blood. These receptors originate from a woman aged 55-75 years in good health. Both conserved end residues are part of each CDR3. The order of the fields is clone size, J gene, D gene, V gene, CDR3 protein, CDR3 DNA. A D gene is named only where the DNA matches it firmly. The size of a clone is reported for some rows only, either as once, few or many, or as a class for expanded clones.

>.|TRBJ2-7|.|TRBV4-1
CASSQEGDGSYEQYF
TGCGCCAGCAGCCAAGAAGGTGACGGCTCCTACGAGCAGTACTTC
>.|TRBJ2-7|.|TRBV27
CAGHQGNEQYF
TGTGCCGGCCACCAGGGCAACGAGCAGTACTTC
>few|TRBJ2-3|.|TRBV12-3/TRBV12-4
CASSFAKDTQYF
TGTGCCAGCAGTTTTGCAAAAGATACGCAGTATTTT
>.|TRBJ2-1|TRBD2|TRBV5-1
CASSRLSGREYNEQFF
TGCGCCAGCAGCCGCCTTAGCGGGAGGGAATATAATGAGCAGTTCTTC
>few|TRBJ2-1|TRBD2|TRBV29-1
CSVVPGTSGILKKGNEQFF
TGCAGCGTTGTACCCGGGACTAGCGGTATTCTAAAGAAGGGTAATGAGCAGTTCTTC
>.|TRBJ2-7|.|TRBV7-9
CASSLVLAVTSYEQYF
TGTGCCAGCAGCTTAGTCCTCGCAGTGACTTCCTACGAGCAGTACTTC
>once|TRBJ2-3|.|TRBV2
CASRGSPLATDTQYF
TGTGCCAGCAGGGGCTCCCCGCTCGCCACAGATACGCAGTATTTT
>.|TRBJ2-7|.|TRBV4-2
CAGSQAVAGNEQYF
TGTGCCGGCAGCCAAGCGGTCGCGGGAAACGAGCAGTACTTC
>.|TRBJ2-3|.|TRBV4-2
CASSQDDSEATDTQYF
TGTGCCAGCAGCCAAGATGATAGCGAAGCCACAGATACGCAGTATTTT
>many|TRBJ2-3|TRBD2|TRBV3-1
CASSQGGSGRTDTQYF
TGTGCCAGCAGCCAAGGTGGCAGCGGGAGGACAGATACGCAGTATTTT
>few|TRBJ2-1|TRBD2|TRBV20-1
CSARHSFGTSGNNEQFF
TGCAGTGCTCGCCATTCTTTCGGGACTAGCGGAAACAATGAGCAGTTCTTC
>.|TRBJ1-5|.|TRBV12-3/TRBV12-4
CASSNRQPGNQPQHF
TGTGCCAGCAGTAACCGACAACCCGGCAATCAGCCCCAGCATTTT
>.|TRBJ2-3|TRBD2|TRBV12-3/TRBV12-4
CASSSSGRKTDTQYF
TGTGCCAGCAGTTCTAGCGGGAGGAAAACAGATACGCAGTATTTT
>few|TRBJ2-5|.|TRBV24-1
CATSAIGIGGSQYF
TGTGCCACCAGTGCCATTGGCATTGGCGGATCCCAGTACTTC
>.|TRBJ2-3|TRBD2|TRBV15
CATSRAPTLAGGADTQYF
TGTGCCACCAGCAGAGCTCCTACTCTAGCGGGGGGGGCAGATACGCAGTATTTT
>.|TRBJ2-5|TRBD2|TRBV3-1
CASSQHGLAGVHETQYF
TGTGCCAGCAGCCAACATGGACTAGCGGGAGTTCATGAGACCCAGTACTTC
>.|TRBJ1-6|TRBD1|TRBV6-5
CASSYPRTGSSYNSPLHF
TGTGCCAGCAGTTACCCCCGGACAGGAAGCTCCTATAATTCACCCCTCCACTTT
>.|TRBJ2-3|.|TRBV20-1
CSARFALASYTQYF
TGCAGTGCTAGATTCGCCCTAGCGTCCTATACGCAGTATTTT
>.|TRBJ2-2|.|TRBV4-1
CASSQGSGPYTGELFF
TGCGCCAGCAGCCAAGGAAGCGGTCCTTACACCGGGGAGCTGTTTTTT
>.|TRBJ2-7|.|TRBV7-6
CASSSDLVGDGSYNEQYF
TGTGCCAGCAGCTCCGATTTAGTAGGTGATGGCTCCTACAATGAGCAGTACTTC
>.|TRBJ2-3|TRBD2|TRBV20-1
CSPTSGSPDTQYF
TGCAGCCCGACTAGCGGGAGCCCAGATACGCAGTATTTT
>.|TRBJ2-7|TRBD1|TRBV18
CAGSPWDRGSYEQYF
TGTGCCGGCTCACCCTGGGACAGGGGTTCCTACGAGCAGTACTTC
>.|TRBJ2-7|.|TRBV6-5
CATFSGTSSYEQYF
TGTGCCACCTTCTCCGGGACTTCATCCTACGAGCAGTACTTC
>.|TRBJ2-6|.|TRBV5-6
CASSTWNLVGANVLTF
TGTGCCAGCAGCACTTGGAACTTGGTGGGGGCCAACGTCCTGACTTTC